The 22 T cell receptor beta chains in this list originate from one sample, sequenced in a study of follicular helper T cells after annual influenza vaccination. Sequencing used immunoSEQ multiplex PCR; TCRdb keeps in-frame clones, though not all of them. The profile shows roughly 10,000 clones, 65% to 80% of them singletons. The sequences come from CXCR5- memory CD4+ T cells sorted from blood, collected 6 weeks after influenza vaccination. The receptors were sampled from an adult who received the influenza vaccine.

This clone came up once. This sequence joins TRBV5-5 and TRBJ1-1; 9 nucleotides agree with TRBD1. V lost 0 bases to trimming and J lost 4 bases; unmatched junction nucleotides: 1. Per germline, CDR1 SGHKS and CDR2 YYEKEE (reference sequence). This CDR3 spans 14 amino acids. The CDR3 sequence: CASSLGQGGTEAFF. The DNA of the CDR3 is TGTGCCAGCAGCTTGGGACAGGGGGGCACTGAAGCTTTCTTT.

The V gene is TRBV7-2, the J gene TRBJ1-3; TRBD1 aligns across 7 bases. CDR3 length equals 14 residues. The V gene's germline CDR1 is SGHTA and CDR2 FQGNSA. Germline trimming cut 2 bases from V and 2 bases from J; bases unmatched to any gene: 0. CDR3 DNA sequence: TGTGCCAGCAGCTTACAGGGGGCTGGAAACACCATATATTTT. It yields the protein CASSLQGAGNTIYF.

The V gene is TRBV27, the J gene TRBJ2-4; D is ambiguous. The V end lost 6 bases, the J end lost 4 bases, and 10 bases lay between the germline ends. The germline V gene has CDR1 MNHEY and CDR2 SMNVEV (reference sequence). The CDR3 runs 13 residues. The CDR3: CASRTNSKNIQYF. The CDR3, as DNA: TGTGCCAGCAGGACAAACAGTAAAAACATTCAGTACTTC.

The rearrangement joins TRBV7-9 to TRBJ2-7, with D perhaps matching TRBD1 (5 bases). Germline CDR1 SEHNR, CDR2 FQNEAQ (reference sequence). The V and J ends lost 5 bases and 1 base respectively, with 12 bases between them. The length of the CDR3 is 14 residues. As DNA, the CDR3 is TGTGCCAGCAGCCGCCCGGACACATCCTACGAGCAGTACTTC. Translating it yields CASSRPDTSYEQYF.

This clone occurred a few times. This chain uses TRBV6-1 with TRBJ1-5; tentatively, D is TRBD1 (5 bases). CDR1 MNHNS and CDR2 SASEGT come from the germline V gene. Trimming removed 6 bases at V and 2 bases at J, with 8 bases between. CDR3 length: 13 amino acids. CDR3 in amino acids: CASSFRGNQPQHF. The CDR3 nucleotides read TGTGCCAGCAGCTTCAGGGGCAATCAGCCCCAGCATTTT.

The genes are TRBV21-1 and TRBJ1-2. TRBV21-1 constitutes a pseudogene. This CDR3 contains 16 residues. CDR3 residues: CASSNGLIGKGMGYTF. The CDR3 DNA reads TGTGCCAGCAGCAACGGATTGATCGGGAAGGGGATGGGCTACACCTTC.

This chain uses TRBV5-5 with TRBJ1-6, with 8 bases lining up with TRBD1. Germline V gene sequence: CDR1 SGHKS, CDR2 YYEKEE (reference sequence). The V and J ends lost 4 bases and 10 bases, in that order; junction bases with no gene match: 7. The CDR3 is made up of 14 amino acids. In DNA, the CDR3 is TGTGCCAGCAGCAGACAGGGGTTAGAGTCACCCCTCCACTTT. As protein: CASSRQGLESPLHF.

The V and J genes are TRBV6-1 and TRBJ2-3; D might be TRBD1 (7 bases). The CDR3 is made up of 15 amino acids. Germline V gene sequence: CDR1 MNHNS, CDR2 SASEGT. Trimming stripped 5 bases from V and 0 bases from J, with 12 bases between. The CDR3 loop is CASSLTGTSTDTQYF. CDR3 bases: TGTGCCAGCAGTTTGACAGGGACTAGCACAGATACGCAGTATTTT.

The CDR3 region is CASRMDGRYTEAFF. DNA for the CDR3: TGTGCCAGCAGGATGGACGGGAGGTACACTGAAGCTTTCTTT. The V call is TRBV2, the J call TRBJ1-1; D ambiguous. The length of the CDR3 is 14 residues. CDR1 is SNHLY, CDR2 FYNNEI, per germline. V was shortened by 6 bases and J by 3 bases, with 14 bases between the two germline ends. Variable domain in full (rest from reference TRBV2 and TRBJ1-1): EPEVTQTPSHQVTQMGQEVILRCVPISNHLYFYWYRQILGQKVEFLVSFYNNEISEKSEIFDDQFSVERPDGSNFTLKIRSTKLEDSAMYFCASRMDGRYTEAFFGQGTRLTVV.

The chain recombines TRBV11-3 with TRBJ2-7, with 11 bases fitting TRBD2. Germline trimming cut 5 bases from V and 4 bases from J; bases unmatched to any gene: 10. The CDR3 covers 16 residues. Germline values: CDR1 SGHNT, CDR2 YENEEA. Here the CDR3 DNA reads TGTGCCAGCAGCGCCCGACTAGCGGGGAGACCTTACGAGCAGTACTTC. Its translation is CASSARLAGRPYEQYF. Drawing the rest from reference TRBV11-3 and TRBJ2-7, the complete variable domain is EAGVVQSPRYKIIEKKQPVAFWCNPISGHNTLYWYLQNLGQGPELLIRYENEEAVDDSQLPKDRFSAERLKGVDSTLKIQPAELGDSAVYLCASSARLAGRPYEQYFGPGTRLTVT.

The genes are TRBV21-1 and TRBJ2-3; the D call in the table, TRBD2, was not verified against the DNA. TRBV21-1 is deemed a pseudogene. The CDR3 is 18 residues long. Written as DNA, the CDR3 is TGTGCCAGCAGCAAGCCACTTTATCTAGCGGGGCCCACAGATACGCAGTATTTT. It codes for CASSKPLYLAGPTDTQYF.

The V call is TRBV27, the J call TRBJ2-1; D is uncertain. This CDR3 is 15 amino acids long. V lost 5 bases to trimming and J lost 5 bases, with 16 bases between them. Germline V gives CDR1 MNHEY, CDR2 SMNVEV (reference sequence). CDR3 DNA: TGTGCCAGCAGTCCCCCCGGTACCGTCCACAATGAGCAGTTCTTC. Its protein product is CASSPPGTVHNEQFF.

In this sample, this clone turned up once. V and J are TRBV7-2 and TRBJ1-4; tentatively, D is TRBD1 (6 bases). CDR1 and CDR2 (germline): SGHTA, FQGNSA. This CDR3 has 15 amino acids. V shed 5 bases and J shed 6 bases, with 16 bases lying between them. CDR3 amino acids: CASSAIRGGDEKLFF. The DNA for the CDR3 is TGTGCCAGCAGCGCGATCAGGGGTGGTGATGAAAAACTGTTTTTT.

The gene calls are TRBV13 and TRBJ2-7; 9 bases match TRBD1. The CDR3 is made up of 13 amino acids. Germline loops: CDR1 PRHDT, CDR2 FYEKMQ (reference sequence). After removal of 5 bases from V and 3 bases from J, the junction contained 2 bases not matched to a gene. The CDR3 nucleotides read TGTGCCAGCAGCGCGACAGGGGGCTACGAGCAGTACTTC. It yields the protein CASSATGGYEQYF. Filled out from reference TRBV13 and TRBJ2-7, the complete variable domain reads AAGVIQSPRHLIKEKRETATLKCYPIPRHDTVYWYQQGPGQDPQFLISFYEKMQSDKGSIPDRFSAQQFSDYHSELNMSSLELGDSALYFCASSATGGYEQYFGPGTRLTVT.

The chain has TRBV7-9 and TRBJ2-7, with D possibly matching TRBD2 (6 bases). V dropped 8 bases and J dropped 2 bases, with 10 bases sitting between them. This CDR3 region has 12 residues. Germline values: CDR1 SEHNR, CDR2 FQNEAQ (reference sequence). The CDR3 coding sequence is TGTGCCAGCCTTAGCGGAACCTACGAGCAGTACTTC. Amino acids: CASLSGTYEQYF.

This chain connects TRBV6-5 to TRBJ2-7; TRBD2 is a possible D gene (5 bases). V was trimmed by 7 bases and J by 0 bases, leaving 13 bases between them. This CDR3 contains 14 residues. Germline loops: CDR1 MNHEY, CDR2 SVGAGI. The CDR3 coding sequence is TGTGCCAGCACCGTGGGTCGGGACTCCTACGAGCAGTACTTC. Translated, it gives CASTVGRDSYEQYF.

Here the CDR3 DNA reads TGTGCCAGCAGTTACGCTGCAACTAATGAAAAACTGTTTTTT. Its translation: CASSYAATNEKLFF. This chain uses TRBV6-5 with TRBJ1-4; no definite D call. The germline CDR1 and CDR2 sequences are MNHEY and SVGAGI. This CDR3 region has 14 residues. V shed 2 bases and J shed 0 bases, with 4 bases lying between them.

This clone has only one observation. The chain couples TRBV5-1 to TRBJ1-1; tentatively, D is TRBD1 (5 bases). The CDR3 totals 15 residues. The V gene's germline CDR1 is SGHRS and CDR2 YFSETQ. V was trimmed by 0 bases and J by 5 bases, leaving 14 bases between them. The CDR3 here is CASSLDQGWGTEAFF. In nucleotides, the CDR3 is TGCGCCAGCAGCTTGGATCAGGGTTGGGGTACTGAAGCTTTCTTT.

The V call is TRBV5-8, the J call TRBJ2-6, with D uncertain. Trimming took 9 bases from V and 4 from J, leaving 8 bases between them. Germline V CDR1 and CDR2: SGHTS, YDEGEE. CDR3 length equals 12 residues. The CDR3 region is CATTWGANVLTF. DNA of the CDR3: TGTGCCACCACGTGGGGGGCCAACGTCCTGACTTTC.

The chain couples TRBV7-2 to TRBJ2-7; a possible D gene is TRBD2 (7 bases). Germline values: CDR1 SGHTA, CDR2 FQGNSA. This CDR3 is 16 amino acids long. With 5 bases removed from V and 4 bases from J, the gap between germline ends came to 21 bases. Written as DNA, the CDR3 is TGTGCCAGCAGCACAGGCTCGGGGGGCGCGATGTACGAGCAGTACTTC. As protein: CASSTGSGGAMYEQYF.

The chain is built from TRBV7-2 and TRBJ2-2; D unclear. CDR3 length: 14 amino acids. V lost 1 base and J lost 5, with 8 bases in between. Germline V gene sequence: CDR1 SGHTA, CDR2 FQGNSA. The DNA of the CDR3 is TGTGCCAGCAGCTTAGAGCCCGTTACCGGGGAGCTGTTTTTT. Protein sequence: CASSLEPVTGELFF.

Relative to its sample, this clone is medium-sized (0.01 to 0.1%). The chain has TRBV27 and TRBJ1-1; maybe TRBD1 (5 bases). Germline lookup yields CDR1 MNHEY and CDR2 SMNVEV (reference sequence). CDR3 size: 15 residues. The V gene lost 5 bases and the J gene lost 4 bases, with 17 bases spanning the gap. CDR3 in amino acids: CASSGEGYLGTEAFF. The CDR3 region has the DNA TGTGCCAGCAGTGGGGAGGGGTACCTGGGCACTGAAGCTTTCTTT.